The clone carrying this T cell receptor (beta chain) was counted a few times. Its antigen is undetermined. Germline CDR1 SGHDT, CDR2 YYEEEE. Trimming pared 5 bases from V and 10 bases from J, leaving 13 bases between. This CDR3 comprises 12 residues. This record comes from a study of T cell responses to AZD1222 COVID-19 vaccine. Using immunoSEQ multiplex PCR, the repertoire was profiled, and TCRdb retains in-frame clones only, with some absent. The repertoire has 60,000 to 100,000 clones, approximately 90% of them found once; the top ten carry roughly 6.4%. Regarding the study as a whole: There were mostly white British donors and more females than males, and clonal diversity was possibly underestimated.

This clonotype was sampled from an adult in good health. The rearrangement uses TRBV5-6 and TRBJ2-1, with D unclear. Here the sequenced sample was peripheral blood, taken on day 0 of MenACWY control vaccination. The CDR3 loop reads CASSSGPREQFF. The CDR3 nucleotides are TGTGCCAGCAGTTCCGGGCCCCGGGAGCAGTTCTTC. Full variable domain (rest looked up from reference TRBV5-6 and TRBJ2-1): DAGVTQSPTHLIKTRGQQVTLRCSPKSGHDTVSWYQQALGQGPQFIFQYYEEEERQRGNFPDRFSGHQFPNYSSELNVNALLLGDSALYLCASSSGPREQFFGPGTRLTVL.